This is a list of T cell receptor beta chains from one sample in a study of beta chain features in type 1 diabetes. The table came from immunoSEQ multiplex PCR; TCRdb's copy has only in-frame clones and leaves some out. This sample carries under 850,000 clones, around an eighth of them seen once, and the ten largest clones take around 0.022%. Sequenced material: naive CD4+ T cells from blood. The receptors were sampled from a man aged 18 to 35 with type 1 diabetes. The CDR3 runs from the conserved cysteine through the conserved F or W. A D gene is named only where the DNA matches it firmly. Size is omitted from some rows. Given values are once, few, many or a class for expanded clones.

d_call,v_call,j_call,clone_size,cdr3_aa,cdr3_nt
.,TRBV14,TRBJ1-6,.,CASAVAGSYNSPLHF,TGTGCCAGCGCCGTCGCGGGCTCCTATAATTCACCCCTCCACTTT
.,TRBV23-1,TRBJ2-2,few,CASSQSGGSGTNTGELFF,TGCGCCAGCAGTCAATCTGGGGGGTCTGGGACGAACACCGGGGAGCTGTTTTTT
TRBD1,TRBV29-1,TRBJ2-3,few,CSAGQGARNTQYF,TGCAGCGCGGGACAGGGGGCGAGAAATACGCAGTATTTT
.,TRBV28,TRBJ2-7,.,CASSPPVGHGKDEQYF,TGTGCCAGCAGTCCACCGGTGGGCCACGGGAAGGACGAGCAGTACTTC
TRBD1,TRBV4-1,TRBJ2-7,.,CASSQQGQLSYEQYF,TGCGCCAGCAGCCAACAGGGACAGCTCTCCTACGAGCAGTACTTC
.,TRBV4-1,TRBJ2-7,.,CASSQAGRGYPLEQYF,TGCGCCAGCAGCCAAGCGGGACGGGGGTACCCCCTCGAGCAGTACTTC
TRBD2,TRBV5-1,TRBJ2-3,few,CASSSGGVSTDTQYF,TGCGCCAGCAGCTCCGGGGGGGTCAGCACAGATACGCAGTATTTT
.,TRBV10-3,TRBJ1-5,.,CAAGRDSNQPQHF,TGTGCCGCCGGTCGGGATAGCAATCAGCCCCAGCATTTT
.,TRBV19,TRBJ2-3,few,CASSIAGQSTDTQYF,TGTGCCAGTAGTATTGCTGGACAGAGCACAGATACGCAGTATTTT
.,TRBV5-5,TRBJ2-1,few,CASSLLSEGQFF,TGTGCCAGCAGCTTGCTATCCGAGGGGCAGTTCTTC
.,TRBV5-1,TRBJ1-1,few,CASSLDAGAGTEAFF,TGCGCCAGCAGCTTGGACGCGGGCGCGGGCACTGAAGCTTTCTTT
TRBD1,TRBV28,TRBJ1-2,few,CASSSQGGPPVGGYTF,TGTGCCAGCAGTTCCCAGGGGGGGCCCCCGGTAGGTGGCTACACCTTC
TRBD2,TRBV19,TRBJ2-3,few,CASSTRGATSYTTDTQYF,TGTGCCAGTAGTACCCGCGGGGCGACTAGCTATACCACAGATACGCAGTATTTT
TRBD1,TRBV6-6,TRBJ2-3,.,CASSEQGALADTQYF,TGTGCCAGCAGCGAACAGGGGGCGCTGGCAGATACGCAGTATTTT
.,TRBV5-1,TRBJ2-3,.,CASSLSNIPDTQYF,TGCGCCAGCAGCTTATCCAACATACCAGATACGCAGTATTTT
.,TRBV7-2,TRBJ1-1,few,CASSLNSRTEAFF,TGTGCCAGCAGCTTAAACTCAAGGACTGAAGCTTTCTTT
.,TRBV5-6,TRBJ1-1,.,CASSPISGRNTEAFF,TGTGCCAGCAGTCCCATTTCAGGGCGAAACACTGAAGCTTTCTTT
.,TRBV6-1,TRBJ1-1,few,CASSVTLNTEAFF,TGTGCCAGCAGTGTGACCCTGAACACTGAAGCTTTCTTT
TRBD1,TRBV10-3,TRBJ2-2,.,CAIRVGTENTGELFF,TGTGCCATCAGAGTCGGGACAGAGAACACCGGGGAGCTGTTTTTT
.,TRBV7-6,TRBJ2-5,.,CASSLTPGLRQETQYF,TGTGCCAGCAGCTTAACTCCAGGGTTAAGGCAAGAGACCCAGTACTTC